The clone carrying this T cell receptor beta chain was picked up one time. Its antigen is unidentified. Germline CDR1 is SGHDN and CDR2 is FVKESK. There are 16 residues in the CDR3. With 0 bases clipped from V and 8 bases from J, the junction kept 6 bases outside the gene matches. Method: immunoSEQ multiplex PCR; TCRdb's copy keeps in-frame clones and lacks some. The table shows roughly 510,000 clones, with roughly 89% occurring only once. The sample's treatment: around 19 received Ad26.COV2.S at low or high dose, single or two shots; about 5 received placebo; per-sample allocation not given. Samples were taken on day 63 after the first vaccine or placebo injection. An Ad26 vector expressing Wuhan-strain SARS-CoV-2 spike constituted the vaccine. This record belongs to a study of Ad26.COV2.S vaccination and SARS-CoV-2 variants. Study at large: The vaccine Ad26.COV2.S was put into the muscle once, or twice with 56 days between. Study-level findings and limits: TCR breadth and depth analyses may have underestimated total T cell responses.

Sequencing used peripheral blood, obtained in a trial of Ad26.COV2.S vaccine versus placebo. This receptor was obtained from a person between 18 and 65 years old who received the Ad26.COV2.S COVID-19 vaccine or a placebo. This chain joins TRBV14 and TRBJ2-1, with 11 bases aligning to TRBD2. DNA of the CDR3: TGTGCCAGCAGCCAAGACCGACTAGCGGGATGGGATGAGCAGTTCTTC. Residues: CASSQDRLAGWDEQFF.